This T cell receptor beta chain was sequenced for a study of blood T cells in healthy people across ages. Study results and limitations: Versus aged donors, long-lived donors had higher diversity and more naive CD4+ cells.

V gave up 1 base and J gave up 7 bases, with 13 bases separating them. Germline V gene data show CDR1 as DFQATT and CDR2 as SNEGSKA (reference sequence). The CDR3 has 13 residues. Then a second PCR, running roughly 7 to 11 cycles, was carried out with a sample-barcoded 5' primer and a J-beta primer mix. Every cDNA was tagged by a template-switch adaptor with 12 random nucleotides. TCRdb independently ran MiXCR on the 5' RACE reads; one entry per CDR3 protein. The table has hundreds of thousands of distinct CDR3 sequences, 40% to 45% seen once. This clonotype was observed a few times. Its specificity is not known.

Sequenced material: blood. The clonotype originates from a man older than 75 in good health. The chain combines TRBV20-1 with TRBJ1-1; D remains unclear. The CDR3 DNA is TGCAGTGCTAGAGGGACCGTTCAAAATGAAGCTTTCTTT. Amino acid sequence: CSARGTVQNEAFF.